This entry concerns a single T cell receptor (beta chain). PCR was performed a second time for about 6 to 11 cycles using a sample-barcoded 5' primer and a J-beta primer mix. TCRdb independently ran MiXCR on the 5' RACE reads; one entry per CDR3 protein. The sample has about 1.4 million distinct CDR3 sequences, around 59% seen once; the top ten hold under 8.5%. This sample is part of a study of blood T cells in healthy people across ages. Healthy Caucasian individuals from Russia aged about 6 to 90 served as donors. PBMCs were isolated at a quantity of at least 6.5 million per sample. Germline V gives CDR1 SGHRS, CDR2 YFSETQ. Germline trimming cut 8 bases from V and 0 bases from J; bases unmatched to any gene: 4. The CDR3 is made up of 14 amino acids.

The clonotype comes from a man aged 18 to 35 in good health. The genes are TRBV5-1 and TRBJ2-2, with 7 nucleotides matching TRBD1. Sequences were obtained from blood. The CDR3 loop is CASSTGSNTGELFF. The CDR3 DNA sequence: TGCGCCAGTTCGACAGGGTCGAACACCGGGGAGCTGTTTTTT.